This T cell receptor (beta chain) was retrieved from a study of early T cells in non-severe SARS-CoV-2 infection. Study details: The sequenced material was bulk RNA from unsorted whole blood, and its chains were unpaired.

Findings and limits, study-wide: Clonotype matching in VDJdb favored anti-spike CD8 responses and did not capture private and CD4 specificities.

CDR1 and CDR2 (germline): PRHDT, FYEKMQ (reference sequence). V lost 5 bases and J lost 3, with 14 bases in between. This CDR3 comprises 14 residues. This clonotype was observed a few times. Its cognate antigen is unknown. Individual cDNA molecules were tagged with unique molecular identifiers. TCRdb reprocessed the 5' RACE reads via MiXCR and lists one record per CDR3 protein. The repertoire consists of more than 80,000 distinct CDR3 sequences, with around 14% occurring once and the leading ten covering 6.5% to 9%. The rearrangement joins TRBV13 to TRBJ2-7; D remains unclear. The source material was whole blood. The source of this sequence is an adult who was a healthcare worker with PCR-confirmed SARS-CoV-2 infection or an uninfected control (not recorded which). The CDR3 sequence: CASSPGYPNYEQYF. In DNA form, the CDR3 reads TGTGCCAGCAGCCCCGGCTACCCCAACTACGAGCAGTACTTC.